The following is a TCR beta chain sequence with its context. Its antigen is unidentified. The germline gene is not matched at one end of the junction; a read error may be the cause. The data were obtained in a study of shared clonotypes between healthy human individuals. Study results and limitations: Though the depth was large, rarefaction showed that sorted-subset sequencing was incomplete.

The input for sorted-subset replicate PCRs was approximately 190 ng DNA, about 30,000 T cell genomes. Sequencing used immunoSEQ multiplex PCR; TCRdb keeps in-frame clones, though not all of them. The repertoire holds roughly 1,600,000 clones, about 98.5% seen once, with around 0.33% in the top ten. The germline V gene encodes CDR1 SGHAT and CDR2 FQNNGV. The CDR3 extends over 16 amino acids. Sequencing used naive CD4+ T cells sorted from blood. The subset denotes: CD45RA+ positively selected. The clonotype comes from a man under 40 in good health. The V call is TRBV11-2, the J call TRBJ2-4; possible D gene TRBD2, 5 bases. CDR3 amino acids: CASSLDPSLAQNIQYF. The CDR3 DNA is TGTGCCAGCAGCTTAGATCCTAGCCTAGCCCAAAACATTCAGTACTTC.